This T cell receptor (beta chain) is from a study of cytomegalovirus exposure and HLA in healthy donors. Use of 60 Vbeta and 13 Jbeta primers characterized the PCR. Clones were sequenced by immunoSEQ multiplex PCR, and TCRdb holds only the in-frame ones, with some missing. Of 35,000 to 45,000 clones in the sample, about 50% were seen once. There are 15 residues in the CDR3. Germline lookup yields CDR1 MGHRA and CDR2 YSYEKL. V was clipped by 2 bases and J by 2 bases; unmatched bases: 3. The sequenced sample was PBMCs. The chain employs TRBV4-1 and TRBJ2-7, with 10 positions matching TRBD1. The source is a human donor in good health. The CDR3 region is CASSQIGTGAYEQYF. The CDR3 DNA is TGCGCCAGCAGCCAAATCGGGACAGGGGCCTACGAGCAGTACTTC.